The 18 T cell receptor beta chains given below trace back to one sample, sequenced in a study of cytomegalovirus exposure and HLA in healthy donors. Primers for the PCR totalled 60 Vbeta and 13 Jbeta. This table comes from immunoSEQ multiplex PCR, and its TCRdb copy is limited to in-frame clones, with some not included. The sample shows roughly 160,000 clones, around 80% of them seen only once. Material: PBMCs. These receptors came from a man younger than 35 in good health and CMV-seropositive.

This chain links TRBV7-2 with TRBJ2-7, with TRBD2 identical over 8 bases. The CDR3 contains 14 residues. The V segment lost 5 bases and the J segment 8 bases; nucleotides outside the gene matches: 11. Germline V gene sequence: CDR1 SGHTA, CDR2 FQGNSA. The CDR3 coding sequence is TGTGCCAGCAGCCAACTAGCGGAGCTTGGCAAGCAGTACTTC. It encodes CASSQLAELGKQYF.

The chain uses TRBV7-9 and TRBJ1-2; D ambiguous. Per germline, CDR1 SEHNR and CDR2 FQNEAQ (reference sequence). The CDR3 length is 14 residues. V lost 1 base and J 1 base, leaving 7 bases between the germline ends. CDR3 DNA: TGTGCCAGCAGCTTAGGGCGGAGTAACTATGGCTACACCTTC. Protein: CASSLGRSNYGYTF.

V usage is TRBV19 and J usage is TRBJ2-1, with 9 bases lining up with TRBD2. Unmatched junction bases numbered 4, after V lost 6 bases and J lost 7 bases. Germline CDR1 is LNHDA and CDR2 is SQIVND (reference sequence). The CDR3 runs to 13 residues. The CDR3 DNA reads TGTGCCAGTAGCGTAGCGGGAGTGAATGAGCAGTTCTTC. It codes for CASSVAGVNEQFF.

The chain recombines TRBV19 with TRBJ2-7, with 7 nucleotides matching TRBD1. Germline CDR1 is LNHDA and CDR2 is SQIVND (reference sequence). V dropped 4 bases and J dropped 2; count of bases not matched to a gene: 8. The CDR3 is made up of 15 amino acids. CDR3: CASSRMGRGTYEQYF. In DNA form, the CDR3 reads TGTGCCAGTAGTAGGATGGGCAGGGGGACCTACGAGCAGTACTTC.

The V and J genes are TRBV5-1 and TRBJ2-2, with D maybe TRBD1 (5 bases). The CDR3 spans 12 residues. Trimming took 4 bases from V and 7 from J, leaving 8 bases between them. Germline values: CDR1 SGHRS, CDR2 YFSETQ. The CDR3 nucleotides are TGCGCCAGCAGCGAACAGGACGGGGAGCTGTTTTTT. Translated, it gives CASSEQDGELFF.

A few counts support this clone. The J gene is TRBJ2-2, the V gene TRBV10-3, with 11 positions matching TRBD2. V gave up 8 bases and J gave up 4 bases; unmatched junction bases: 6. The CDR3 extends over 15 amino acids. Germline V gene data show CDR1 as ENHRY and CDR2 as SYGVKD. The CDR3 reads CAIARLAGSTGELFF. The DNA of the CDR3 is TGTGCCATCGCCCGACTAGCGGGAAGCACCGGGGAGCTGTTTTTT.

The chain has TRBV7-2 and TRBJ2-7; D uncertain. This CDR3 contains 14 residues. Germline V gene sequence: CDR1 SGHTA, CDR2 FQGNSA. Trimming stripped 4 bases from V and 2 bases from J, with 12 bases between. The CDR3 here is CASSSDMVAYEQYF. CDR3 nucleotides: TGTGCCAGCAGCTCAGACATGGTAGCCTACGAGCAGTACTTC.

The chain carries TRBV9 and TRBJ1-1; TRBD1 agrees at 8 bases. Per the germline V gene, CDR1 is SGDLS and CDR2 is YYNGEE. This CDR3 has 16 residues. Trimming at V came to 3 bases and at J to 4 bases, leaving 11 bases not matched to a gene. CDR3: CASSDSTGAAVTEAFF. The DNA of the CDR3 is TGTGCCAGCAGCGACTCGACAGGGGCGGCAGTCACTGAAGCTTTCTTT. Looking up the rest from reference TRBV9 and TRBJ1-1 gives the full variable domain: DSGVTQTPKHLITATGQRVTLRCSPRSGDLSVYWYQQSLDQGLQFLIQYYNGEERAKGNILERFSAQQFPDLHSELNLSSLELGDSALYFCASSDSTGAAVTEAFFGQGTRLTVV.

This rearrangement joins TRBV7-3 to TRBJ2-7; 13 bases match TRBD2. The V gene's germline CDR1 is SGHTA and CDR2 FQGTGA. The V segment lost 5 bases and the J segment 7 bases; nucleotides outside the gene matches: 8. This CDR3 has 15 residues. The CDR3 coding sequence is TGTGCCAGCAGCACCCAACCGGGACTAGCGGGGGAGCAGTACTTC. Amino acids: CASSTQPGLAGEQYF.

The genes are TRBV6-4 and TRBJ2-1; 10 nucleotides align to TRBD2. V lost 2 bases, J lost 5 bases, and 6 bases stayed unmatched. CDR1 is MRHNA, CDR2 SNTAGT, per germline. The CDR3 length is 16 residues. CDR3 sequence: CASSDQAGGPHNEQFF. CDR3 bases: TGTGCCAGCAGTGACCAAGCGGGAGGGCCTCACAATGAGCAGTTCTTC.

The chain is built from TRBV20-1 and TRBJ1-4; D not certain. Trimming removed 6 bases from V and 8 bases from J, with 10 bases in between. CDR1 and CDR2 from the germline V gene are DFQATT and SNEGSKA (reference sequence). The CDR3 loop spans 11 amino acids. The CDR3 here is CSAASGEKLFF. CDR3 in DNA: TGCAGTGCAGCATCCGGGGAAAAACTGTTTTTT.

The chain couples TRBV7-3 to TRBJ2-1; 12 bases are shared with TRBD2. The germline V gene encodes CDR1 SGHTA and CDR2 FQGTGA. The CDR3 consists of 13 residues. After removal of 4 bases from V and 9 bases from J, the junction contained 1 base not matched to a gene. CDR3 protein: CASSSTSGGEQFF. The DNA of the CDR3 is TGTGCCAGCAGCTCGACTAGCGGGGGTGAGCAGTTCTTC.

The chain combines TRBV19 with TRBJ2-2; 9 nucleotides align to TRBD1. This CDR3 has 16 amino acids. In germline, CDR1 is LNHDA, CDR2 SQIVND (reference sequence). V was pared by 4 bases and J by 7 bases, with 10 bases of the junction left unmatched. CDR3 region: CASSTPGTGLGGELFF. The CDR3 region has the DNA TGTGCCAGTAGTACGCCCGGGACAGGGTTAGGCGGGGAGCTGTTTTTT.

This chain connects TRBV7-3 to TRBJ2-1; 9 bases line up with TRBD2. Trimming took 5 bases from V and 6 from J; bases not matched to a gene: 11. Germline loops: CDR1 SGHTA, CDR2 FQGTGA. This CDR3 spans 16 amino acids. The CDR3, as DNA: TGTGCCAGCAGCCCAGAACCGGGACTAGCTCGCAATGAGCAGTTCTTC. As protein: CASSPEPGLARNEQFF. Full variable domain (outside the CDR3, taken from reference TRBV7-3 and TRBJ2-1): GAGVSQTPSNKVTEKGKYVELRCDPISGHTALYWYRQSLGQGPEFLIYFQGTGAADDSGLPNDRFFAVRPEGSVSTLKIQRTERGDSAVYLCASSPEPGLARNEQFFGPGTRLTVL.

This clone was recorded a few times. CDR3 amino acids: CASSLDGTTRIQPQHF. In nucleotides, the CDR3 is TGCGCCAGCAGCTTGGATGGGACAACGAGGATTCAGCCCCAGCATTTT. V usage is TRBV5-1 and J usage is TRBJ1-5; TRBD1 might be the D (6 bases). V dropped 0 bases and J dropped 6 bases, with 16 bases sitting between them. The length of the CDR3 is 16 residues. The V gene's germline CDR1 is SGHRS and CDR2 YFSETQ.

The genes are TRBV13 and TRBJ2-7; a weak D match, TRBD1 (5 bases). CDR1 and CDR2 from the germline V gene are PRHDT and FYEKMQ (reference sequence). The CDR3 loop spans 14 amino acids. Trimming left V 3 bases short and J 0 bases short, with 9 bases between. The DNA of the CDR3 is TGTGCCAGCAGCTTTCAAAGGGGCTCCTACGAGCAGTACTTC. It specifies CASSFQRGSYEQYF.

This sequence joins TRBV5-1 and TRBJ1-4; 9 nucleotides line up with TRBD1. CDR3 length: 17 residues. J was trimmed by 7 bases and V by 0 bases; bases with no gene match: 10. Germline loops: CDR1 SGHRS, CDR2 YFSETQ. CDR3 nucleotides: TGCGCCAGCAGCTTGGCGGCTTCGGACAGGGGTGGTGAAAAACTGTTTTTT. This translates into CASSLAASDRGGEKLFF.

Only a few counts were recorded for this clone. The CDR3 reads CASSKNPWGTATNEKLFF. CDR3 coding DNA: TGTGCCAGTAGTAAAAACCCCTGGGGGACAGCAACTAATGAAAAACTGTTTTTT. This sequence joins TRBV19 and TRBJ1-4, with 7 bases matching TRBD1. J lost 0 bases, V lost 4 bases, and 11 bases had no gene match. The germline V gene has CDR1 LNHDA and CDR2 SQIVND (reference sequence). This CDR3 comprises 18 residues.